Listed here are 12 T cell receptor beta chains from one sample, sequenced in a study of blood T cell repertoires in COVID-19. The assay was immunoSEQ multiplex PCR, and TCRdb's table has in-frame clones only and misses some. This sample has about 400,000 clones, with about 90% found just once. The sample consisted of PBMCs or T cells enriched from blood (not recorded which). Receptors were obtained from a woman aged 25 to 39 who had recovered from COVID-19.

V gene TRBV6-1 combines with J gene TRBJ1-1; D is possibly TRBD1 (6 bases). The CDR3 consists of 16 residues. V dropped 3 bases and J dropped 1 base, with 15 bases sitting between them. Looked up from germline, CDR1 is MNHNS and CDR2 is SASEGT. CDR3 nucleotides: TGTGCCAGCAGTGATAAGGCAGGGGTGACGAACACTGAAGCTTTCTTT. It specifies CASSDKAGVTNTEAFF.

J is TRBJ2-7 and V is TRBV2; TRBD2 matches at 7 bases. The CDR3 extends over 16 amino acids. V was clipped by 4 bases and J by 2 bases; unmatched bases: 11. Germline lookup yields CDR1 SNHLY and CDR2 FYNNEI. The CDR3: CASSVGGLAETYEQYF. CDR3 DNA sequence: TGTGCCAGCAGTGTTGGAGGGCTAGCGGAGACCTACGAGCAGTACTTC. The whole variable domain, remainder taken from reference TRBV2 and TRBJ2-7, is EPEVTQTPSHQVTQMGQEVILRCVPISNHLYFYWYRQILGQKVEFLVSFYNNEISEKSEIFDDQFSVERPDGSNFTLKIRSTKLEDSAMYFCASSVGGLAETYEQYFGPGTRLTVT.

This clone was observed once. The V call is TRBV5-1, the J call TRBJ2-3; 12 bases fit TRBD2. CDR1 and CDR2 (germline): SGHRS, YFSETQ. The CDR3 runs 17 residues. V was clipped by 1 base and J by 6 bases; unmatched bases: 9. CDR3 sequence: CASSLPTSGSIGDTQYF. The CDR3, as DNA: TGCGCCAGCAGCTTGCCGACTAGCGGGAGTATCGGGGATACGCAGTATTTT.

The chain joins TRBV30 to TRBJ2-7, with 7 bases aligning to TRBD2. CDR1 is GTSNPN and CDR2 is SVGIG in the germline V gene (reference sequence). CDR3 length: 15 amino acids. The ends lost 8 bases at V and 1 base at J; junction bases unmatched: 14. In nucleotides, the CDR3 is TGTGCCGCACACACCGGGCGGGGGAGATCCTACGAGCAGTACTTC. Amino acids: CAAHTGRGRSYEQYF.

V gene TRBV2 combines with J gene TRBJ2-7, with D possibly being TRBD1 (6 bases). Germline V gives CDR1 SNHLY, CDR2 FYNNEI. Trimming shortened V by 6 bases and J by 6 bases, and 15 bases separated the two germline ends. The CDR3 is 13 residues long. Written as DNA, the CDR3 is TGTGCCAGCAGGTCAGGGGTGGATCGCGAGCAGTACTTC. As protein: CASRSGVDREQYF.

The chain uses TRBV2 and TRBJ1-6, with a weak D call TRBD1 (5 bases). V lost 3 bases to trimming and J lost 8 bases, with 11 bases between them. This CDR3 is 14 amino acids long. Per germline, CDR1 SNHLY and CDR2 FYNNEI. The chain's CDR3 is CASSEQGGDSPLHF. CDR3 nucleotides: TGTGCCAGCAGTGAGCAGGGAGGTGATTCACCCCTCCACTTT.

The CDR3 reads CASSPGQGRETQYF. DNA of the CDR3: TGTGCCAGTAGTCCCGGACAGGGAAGAGAGACCCAGTACTTC. The V and J genes are TRBV19 and TRBJ2-5; 8 nucleotides line up with TRBD1. V shed 5 bases, J shed 4 bases, and the junction held 6 bases outside the gene matches. This CDR3 spans 14 amino acids. The germline V gene encodes CDR1 LNHDA and CDR2 SQIVND (reference sequence).

A single count supports this clone. The chain recombines TRBV7-2 with TRBJ2-3, with 8 bases matching TRBD1. This CDR3 has 15 residues. Germline CDR1 and CDR2: SGHTA and FQGNSA. J gave up 5 bases and V 6 bases, and 10 bases lay outside the gene matches. The CDR3 is CASSLNGQGIDTQYF. Here the CDR3 DNA reads TGTGCCAGCAGTCTCAACGGACAGGGAATAGATACGCAGTATTTT.

V gene TRBV18 combines with J gene TRBJ1-2; maybe TRBD1 (6 bases). This CDR3 has 16 amino acids. Germline V gene data show CDR1 as KGHSH and CDR2 as LQKENI. Trimming removed 2 bases at V and 7 bases at J, with 20 bases between. For the CDR3, the DNA is TGTGCCAGCTCACCAACGACCATCACAGGGAAAGGTGGCTACACCTTC. Its protein product is CASSPTTITGKGGYTF.

This clone was seen only once. The genes are TRBV18 and TRBJ1-6; TRBD1 matches at 8 bases. This CDR3 is 14 amino acids long. The ends lost 3 bases at V and 5 bases at J; junction bases unmatched: 0. The germline gives CDR1 KGHSH, CDR2 LQKENI. The DNA for the CDR3 is TGTGCCAGCTCACCGGACAGGGATAATTCACCCCTCCACTTT. It translates to CASSPDRDNSPLHF.

This chain connects TRBV18 to TRBJ1-1, with D perhaps matching TRBD1 (5 bases). V was trimmed by 2 bases and J by 5 bases, leaving 12 bases between them. This CDR3 has 14 amino acids. Germline V lookup: CDR1 KGHSH, CDR2 LQKENI. The CDR3 region is CASSPAGINTEAFF. Written as DNA, the CDR3 is TGTGCCAGCTCACCAGCAGGGATCAATACTGAAGCTTTCTTT.

The V gene is TRBV28, the J gene TRBJ2-5, with 8 bases aligning to TRBD1. The CDR3 runs to 13 residues. The J segment lost 3 bases and the V segment lost 5 bases, leaving 2 bases of the junction unmatched. Germline CDR1 is MDHEN and CDR2 is SYDVKM. The CDR3 DNA follows: TGTGCCAGCAGTGGACAGGGTGAAGAGACCCAGTACTTC. Amino acids: CASSGQGEETQYF. The whole variable domain, remainder taken from reference TRBV28 and TRBJ2-5, is DVKVTQSSRYLVKRTGEKVFLECVQDMDHENMFWYRQDPGLGLRLIYFSYDVKMKEKGDIPEGYSVSREKKERFSLILESASTNQTSMYLCASSGQGEETQYFGPGTRLLVL.